What follows is one T cell receptor (beta chain) and its context. Its antigen is still unknown. The data were obtained in a study of T cells in Graves' hyperthyroidism and ophthalmopathy. General observations from the study: Model predictions of ophthalmopathy came a median about six months before onset.

This CDR3 spans 14 amino acids. Germline-derived CDR1 and CDR2 are DFQATT and SNEGSKA (reference sequence). Trimming took off 0 bases at V and 4 bases at J, with 12 bases between the two ends. Amplification yielded TCR beta CDR3 regions, with RNA transcripts as the source. HTBI primers were used for first-round RT-PCR of the TCR CDR3. MiXCR was run by TCRdb on the multiplex PCR reads, yielding one entry per CDR3 protein. The table includes approximately 700,000 distinct CDR3 sequences, 45% detected once. Material: peripheral blood or thyroid tissue (not recorded which). The genes are TRBV20-1 and TRBJ1-1; D unclear. The clonotype originates from an adult man with Graves' disease, either hyperthyroidism or ophthalmopathy (not recorded which). The CDR3 DNA follows: TGCAGTGCTAGAGAGGCGGGTGGTGGCACTGAAGCTTTCTTT. It yields the protein CSAREAGGGTEAFF.